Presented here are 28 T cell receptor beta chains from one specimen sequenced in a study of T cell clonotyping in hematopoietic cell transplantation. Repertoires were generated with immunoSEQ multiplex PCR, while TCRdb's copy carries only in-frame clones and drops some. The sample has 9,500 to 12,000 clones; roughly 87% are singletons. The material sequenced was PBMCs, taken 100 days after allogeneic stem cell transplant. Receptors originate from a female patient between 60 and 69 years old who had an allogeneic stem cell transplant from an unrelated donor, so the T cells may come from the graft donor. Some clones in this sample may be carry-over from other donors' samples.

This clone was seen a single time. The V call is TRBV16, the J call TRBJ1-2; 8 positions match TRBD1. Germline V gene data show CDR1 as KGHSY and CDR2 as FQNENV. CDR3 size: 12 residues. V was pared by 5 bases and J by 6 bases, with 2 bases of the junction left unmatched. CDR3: CASSGTGDGYTF. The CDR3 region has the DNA TGTGCCAGCAGCGGGACAGGAGATGGCTACACCTTC.

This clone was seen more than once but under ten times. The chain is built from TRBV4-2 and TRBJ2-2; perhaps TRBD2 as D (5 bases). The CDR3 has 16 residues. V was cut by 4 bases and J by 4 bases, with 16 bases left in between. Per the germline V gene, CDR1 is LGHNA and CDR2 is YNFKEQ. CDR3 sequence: CASSPPYEGVTGELFF. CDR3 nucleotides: TGTGCCAGCAGCCCCCCCTATGAGGGCGTCACCGGGGAGCTGTTTTTT.

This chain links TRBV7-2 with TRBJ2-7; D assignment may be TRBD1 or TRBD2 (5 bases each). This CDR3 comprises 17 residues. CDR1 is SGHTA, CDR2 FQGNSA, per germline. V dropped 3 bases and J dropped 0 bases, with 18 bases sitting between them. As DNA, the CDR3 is TGTGCCAGCAGCTTCGACACAAGAGGGGCCCTCTCCTACGAGCAGTACTTC. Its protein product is CASSFDTRGALSYEQYF.

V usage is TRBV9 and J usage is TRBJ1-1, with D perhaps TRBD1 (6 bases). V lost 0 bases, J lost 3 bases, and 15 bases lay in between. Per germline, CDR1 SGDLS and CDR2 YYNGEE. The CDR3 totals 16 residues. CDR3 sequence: CASSVEGHPGDTEAFF. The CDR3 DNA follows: TGTGCCAGCAGCGTAGAGGGACACCCAGGGGACACTGAAGCTTTCTTT.

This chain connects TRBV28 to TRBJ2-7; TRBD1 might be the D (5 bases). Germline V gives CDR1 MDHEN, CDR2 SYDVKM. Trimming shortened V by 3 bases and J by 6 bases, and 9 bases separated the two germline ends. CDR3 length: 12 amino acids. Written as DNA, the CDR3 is TGTGCCAGCAGTTTTCAGGGTCTCGAGCAGTACTTC. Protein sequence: CASSFQGLEQYF.

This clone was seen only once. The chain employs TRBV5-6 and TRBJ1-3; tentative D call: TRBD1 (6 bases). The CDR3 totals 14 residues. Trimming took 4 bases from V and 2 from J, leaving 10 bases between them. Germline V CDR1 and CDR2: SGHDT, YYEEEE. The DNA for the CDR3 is TGTGCCAGCAGCGATGCAGGGGCTGGAAACACCATATATTTT. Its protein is CASSDAGAGNTIYF. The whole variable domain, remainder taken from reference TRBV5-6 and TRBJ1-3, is DAGVTQSPTHLIKTRGQQVTLRCSPKSGHDTVSWYQQALGQGPQFIFQYYEEEERQRGNFPDRFSGHQFPNYSSELNVNALLLGDSALYLCASSDAGAGNTIYFGEGSWLTVV.

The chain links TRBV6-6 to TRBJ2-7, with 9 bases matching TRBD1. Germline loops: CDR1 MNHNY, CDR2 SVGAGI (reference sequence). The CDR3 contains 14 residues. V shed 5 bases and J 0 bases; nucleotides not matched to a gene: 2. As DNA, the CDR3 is TGTGCCAGCAGTGGGACAGGGATCTCCTACGAGCAGTACTTC. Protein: CASSGTGISYEQYF.

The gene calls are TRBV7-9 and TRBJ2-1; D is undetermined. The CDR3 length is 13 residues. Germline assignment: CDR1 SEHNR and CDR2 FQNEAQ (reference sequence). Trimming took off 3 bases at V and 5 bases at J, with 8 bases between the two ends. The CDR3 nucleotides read TGTGCCAGCAGCTTGGACCTCAACAATGAGCAGTTCTTC. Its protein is CASSLDLNNEQFF.

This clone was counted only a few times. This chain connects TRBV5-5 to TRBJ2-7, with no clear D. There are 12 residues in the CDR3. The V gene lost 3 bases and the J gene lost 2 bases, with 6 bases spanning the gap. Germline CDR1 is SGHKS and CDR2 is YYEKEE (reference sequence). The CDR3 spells CASSSNTYEQYF. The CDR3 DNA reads TGTGCCAGCAGCTCAAATACCTACGAGCAGTACTTC.

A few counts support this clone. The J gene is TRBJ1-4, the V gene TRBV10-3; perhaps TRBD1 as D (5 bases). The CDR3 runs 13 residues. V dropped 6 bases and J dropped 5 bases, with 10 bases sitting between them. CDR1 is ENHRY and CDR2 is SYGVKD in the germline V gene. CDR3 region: CAISRDLNEKLFF. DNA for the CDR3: TGTGCCATCAGCAGGGATTTAAATGAAAAACTGTTTTTT.

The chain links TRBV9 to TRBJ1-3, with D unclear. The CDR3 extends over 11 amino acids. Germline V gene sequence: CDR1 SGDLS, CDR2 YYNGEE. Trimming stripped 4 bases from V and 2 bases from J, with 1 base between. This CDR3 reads CASSPGNTIYF. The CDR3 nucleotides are TGTGCCAGCAGCCCTGGAAACACCATATATTTT.

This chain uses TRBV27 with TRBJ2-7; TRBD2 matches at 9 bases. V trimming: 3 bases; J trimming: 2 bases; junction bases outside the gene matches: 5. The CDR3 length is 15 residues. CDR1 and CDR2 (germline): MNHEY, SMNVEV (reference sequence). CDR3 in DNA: TGTGCCAGCAGTTTTAGCGGGAGTTACCCCTACGAGCAGTACTTC. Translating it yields CASSFSGSYPYEQYF.

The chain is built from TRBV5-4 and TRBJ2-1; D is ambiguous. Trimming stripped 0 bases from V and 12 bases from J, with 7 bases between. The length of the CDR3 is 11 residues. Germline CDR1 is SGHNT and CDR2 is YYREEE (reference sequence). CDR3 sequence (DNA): TGTGCCAGCAGCTTGGGAACGGGGCAGTTCTTC. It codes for CASSLGTGQFF. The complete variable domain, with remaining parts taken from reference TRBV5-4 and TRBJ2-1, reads ETGVTQSPTHLIKTRGQQVTLRCSSQSGHNTVSWYQQALGQGPQFIFQYYREEENGRGNFPPRFSGLQFPNYSSELNVNALELDDSALYLCASSLGTGQFFGPGTRLTVL.

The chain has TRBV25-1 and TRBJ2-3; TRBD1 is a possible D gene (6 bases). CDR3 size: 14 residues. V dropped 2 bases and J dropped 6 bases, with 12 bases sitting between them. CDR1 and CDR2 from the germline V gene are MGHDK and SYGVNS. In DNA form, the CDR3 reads TGTGCCAGCAGTGAAGGGGGCGTTCCGGATACGCAGTATTTT. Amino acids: CASSEGGVPDTQYF.

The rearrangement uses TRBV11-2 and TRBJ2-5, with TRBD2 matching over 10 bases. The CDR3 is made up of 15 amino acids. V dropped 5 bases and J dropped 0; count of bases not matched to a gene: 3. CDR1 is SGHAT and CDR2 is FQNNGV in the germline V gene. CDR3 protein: CASSPLAGNQETQYF. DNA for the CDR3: TGTGCCAGCAGCCCACTAGCGGGGAACCAAGAGACCCAGTACTTC. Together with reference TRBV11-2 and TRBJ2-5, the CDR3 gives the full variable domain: EAGVAQSPRYKIIEKRQSVAFWCNPISGHATLYWYQQILGQGPKLLIQFQNNGVVDDSQLPKDRFSAERLKGVDSTLKIQPAKLEDSAVYLCASSPLAGNQETQYFGPGTRLLVL.

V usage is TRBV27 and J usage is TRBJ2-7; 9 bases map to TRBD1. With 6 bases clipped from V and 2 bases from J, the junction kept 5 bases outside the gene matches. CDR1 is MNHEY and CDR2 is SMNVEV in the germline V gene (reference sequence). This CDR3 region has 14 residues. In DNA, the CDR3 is TGTGCCAGCAGACCCGGGACAGGGCCCTACGAGCAGTACTTC. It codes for CASRPGTGPYEQYF.

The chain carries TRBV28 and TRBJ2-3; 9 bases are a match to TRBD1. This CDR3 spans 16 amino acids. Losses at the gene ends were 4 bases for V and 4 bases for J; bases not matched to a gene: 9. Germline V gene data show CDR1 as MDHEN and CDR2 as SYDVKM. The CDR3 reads CASSSRGQGRSDTQYF. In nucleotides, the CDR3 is TGTGCCAGCAGTTCCCGGGGACAGGGAAGATCAGATACGCAGTATTTT.

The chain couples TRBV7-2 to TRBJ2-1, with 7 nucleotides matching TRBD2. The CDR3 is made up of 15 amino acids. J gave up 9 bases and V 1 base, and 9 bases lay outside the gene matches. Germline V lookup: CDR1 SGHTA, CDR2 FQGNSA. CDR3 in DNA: TGTGCCAGCAGCTTAGATCGGGGGAGGGCCTCTGAGCAGTTCTTC. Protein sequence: CASSLDRGRASEQFF. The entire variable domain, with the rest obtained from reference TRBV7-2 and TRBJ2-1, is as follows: GAGVSQSPSNKVTEKGKDVELRCDPISGHTALYWYRQSLGQGLEFLIYFQGNSAPDKSGLPSDRFSAERTGGSVSTLTIQRTQQEDSAVYLCASSLDRGRASEQFFGPGTRLTVL.

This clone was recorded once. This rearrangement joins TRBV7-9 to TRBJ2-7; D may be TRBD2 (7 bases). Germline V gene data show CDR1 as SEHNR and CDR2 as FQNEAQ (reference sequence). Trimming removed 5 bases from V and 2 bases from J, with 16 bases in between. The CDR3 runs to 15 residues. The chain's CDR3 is CASSPGGGKPYEQYF. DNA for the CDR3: TGTGCCAGCAGCCCGGGGGGCGGGAAACCCTACGAGCAGTACTTC.

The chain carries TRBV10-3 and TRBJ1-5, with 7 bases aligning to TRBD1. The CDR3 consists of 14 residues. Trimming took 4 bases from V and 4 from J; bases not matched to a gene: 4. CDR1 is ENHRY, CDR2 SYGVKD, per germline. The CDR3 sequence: CAISGDRVNQPQHF. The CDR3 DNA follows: TGTGCCATCAGTGGTGACAGGGTAAATCAGCCCCAGCATTTT.

CDR3 loop: CASSWTMGNTEAFF. For the CDR3, the DNA is TGTGCCAGCAGCTGGACCATGGGGAACACTGAAGCTTTCTTT. V and J are TRBV5-6 and TRBJ1-1; D is undetermined. Germline V gene lookup returns CDR1 SGHDT and CDR2 YYEEEE. The germline V and J ends were trimmed by 3 bases and 1 base, with 10 bases remaining between them. The CDR3 is made up of 14 amino acids. Full variable domain (remainder filled in from reference TRBV5-6 and TRBJ1-1): DAGVTQSPTHLIKTRGQQVTLRCSPKSGHDTVSWYQQALGQGPQFIFQYYEEEERQRGNFPDRFSGHQFPNYSSELNVNALLLGDSALYLCASSWTMGNTEAFFGQGTRLTVV.

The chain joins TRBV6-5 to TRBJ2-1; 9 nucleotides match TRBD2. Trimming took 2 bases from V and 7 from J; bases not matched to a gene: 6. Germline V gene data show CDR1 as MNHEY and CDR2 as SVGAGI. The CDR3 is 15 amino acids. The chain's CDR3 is CASSYEGSGRNEQFF. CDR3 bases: TGTGCCAGCAGTTACGAAGGTAGCGGGAGAAATGAGCAGTTCTTC.

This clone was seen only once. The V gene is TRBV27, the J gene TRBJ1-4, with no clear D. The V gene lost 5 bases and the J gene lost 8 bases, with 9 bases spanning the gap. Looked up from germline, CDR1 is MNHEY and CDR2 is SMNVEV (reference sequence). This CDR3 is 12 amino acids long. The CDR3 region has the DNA TGTGCCAGCAGTCCTCACGGGGAAAAACTGTTTTTT. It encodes CASSPHGEKLFF.

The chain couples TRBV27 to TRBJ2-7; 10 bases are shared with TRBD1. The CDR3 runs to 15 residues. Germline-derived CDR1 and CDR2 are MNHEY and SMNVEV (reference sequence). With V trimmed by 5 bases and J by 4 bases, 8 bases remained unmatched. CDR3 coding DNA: TGTGCCAGCAGTCCGCCGGGACAGGGGCGGTACGAGCAGTACTTC. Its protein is CASSPPGQGRYEQYF.

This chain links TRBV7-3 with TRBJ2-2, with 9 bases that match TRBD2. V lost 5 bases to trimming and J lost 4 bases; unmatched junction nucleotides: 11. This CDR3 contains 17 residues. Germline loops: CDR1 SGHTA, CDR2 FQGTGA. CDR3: CASSREAGGPGTGELFF. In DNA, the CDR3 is TGTGCCAGCAGCAGAGAGGCGGGAGGGCCGGGCACCGGGGAGCTGTTTTTT.

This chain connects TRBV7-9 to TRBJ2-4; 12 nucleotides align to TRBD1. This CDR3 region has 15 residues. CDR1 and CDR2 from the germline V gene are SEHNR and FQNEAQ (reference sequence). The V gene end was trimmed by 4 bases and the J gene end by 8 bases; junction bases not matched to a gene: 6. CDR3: CASSSGTGGSDIQYF. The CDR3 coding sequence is TGTGCCAGCAGCTCCGGGACAGGGGGCTCCGACATTCAGTACTTC.

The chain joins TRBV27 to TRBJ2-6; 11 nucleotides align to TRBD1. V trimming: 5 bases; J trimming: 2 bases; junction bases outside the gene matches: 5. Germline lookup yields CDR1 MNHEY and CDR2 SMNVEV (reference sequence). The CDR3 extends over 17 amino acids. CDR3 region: CASSPGQGAPGANVLTF. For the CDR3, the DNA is TGTGCCAGCAGTCCCGGACAGGGGGCGCCTGGGGCCAACGTCCTGACTTTC.

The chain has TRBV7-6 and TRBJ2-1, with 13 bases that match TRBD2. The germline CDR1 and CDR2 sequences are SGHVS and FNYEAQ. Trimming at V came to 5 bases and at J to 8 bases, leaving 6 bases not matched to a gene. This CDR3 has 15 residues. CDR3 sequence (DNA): TGTGCCAGCAGCCTGACTAGCGGGGGGCTCTATGAGCAGTTCTTC. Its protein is CASSLTSGGLYEQFF. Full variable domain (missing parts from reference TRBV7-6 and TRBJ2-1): GAGVSQSPRYKVTKRGQDVALRCDPISGHVSLYWYRQALGQGPEFLTYFNYEAQQDKSGLPNDRFSAERPEGSISTLTIQRTEQRDSAMYRCASSLTSGGLYEQFFGPGTRLTVL.